This T cell receptor beta chain emerged from a study of blood T cells in healthy people across ages. Study details: About one barcoded beta molecule per two T cells was the capture yield of template switching. General observations from the study: Aged donors had fewer naive CD4+ cells and lower diversity than long-lived donors.

The use of a sample-barcoded 5' primer and a J-beta primer mix characterized a second PCR of 7 to 11 cycles. One entry per CDR3 protein, called by TCRdb with MiXCR from the 5' RACE reads. In the table there are approximately 780,000 distinct CDR3 sequences, around a quarter of which are singletons. This clonotype was seen only a few times. Antigen: not known. V lost 5 bases and J lost 3, with 20 bases in between. This CDR3 has 16 residues. CDR1 and CDR2 (germline): SNHLY, FYNNEI. The sample was also reused in another study, on T cells of mothers and their children. That study adds: Thymic selection, a shaping force on TCR recombination output, acts similarly in related and unrelated pairs. Persistent microchimeric T cell clones were not found at ~100 per million sensitivity.

V is TRBV2 and J is TRBJ2-7; maybe TRBD1 (6 bases). The sequenced sample was blood. The TCR originated in a boy aged 5-17 years in good health. CDR3 bases: TGTGCCAGCAGTCCCGCCGGCTCAGGGGCAGGCTACGAGCAGTACTTC. Amino acids: CASSPAGSGAGYEQYF.